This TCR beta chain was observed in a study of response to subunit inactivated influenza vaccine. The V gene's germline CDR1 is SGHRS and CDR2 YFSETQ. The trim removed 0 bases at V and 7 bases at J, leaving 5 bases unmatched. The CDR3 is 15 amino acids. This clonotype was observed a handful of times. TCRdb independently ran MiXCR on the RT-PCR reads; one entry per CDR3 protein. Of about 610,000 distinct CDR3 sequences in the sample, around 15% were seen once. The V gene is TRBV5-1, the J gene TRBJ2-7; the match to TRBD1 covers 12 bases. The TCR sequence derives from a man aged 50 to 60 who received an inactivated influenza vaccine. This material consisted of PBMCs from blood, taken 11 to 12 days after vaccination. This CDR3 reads CASSLVGQGAQEQYF. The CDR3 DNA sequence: TGCGCCAGCAGCTTGGTGGGACAGGGGGCTCAAGAGCAGTACTTC.